This paragraph reports one TCR beta chain. This sample is drawn from a study of blood T cell repertoires in COVID-19. At the level of the study: Acute and convalescent COVID-19 specimens originated in the United States, Italy and Spain. From T cells, B-cell-depleted T cells, or PBMCs came the material, which was cDNA or gDNA.

Original methodology: Estimates of nucleated cell counts were drawn from the amplification of reference gene primers. TCRdb's table, derived via immunoSEQ multiplex PCR, lists solely in-frame clones and lacks some. The DNA was the basis for D and trimming; V, J and clone size are from that table. Of around 300,000 clones in the sample, roughly 80% were seen once. V was pared by 5 bases and J by 2 bases, with 6 bases between. Germline V gene lookup returns CDR1 MDHEN and CDR2 SYDVKM. This CDR3 comprises 12 residues. This sequence joins TRBV28 and TRBJ1-2; D perhaps matches TRBD1 (6 bases). Sequenced sample: peripheral blood. This receptor was taken from a woman aged 45-59 years with active or convalescent COVID-19. The CDR3 reads CASSQGNYGYTF. The CDR3 DNA sequence: TGTGCCAGCAGTCAGGGGAACTATGGCTACACCTTC.